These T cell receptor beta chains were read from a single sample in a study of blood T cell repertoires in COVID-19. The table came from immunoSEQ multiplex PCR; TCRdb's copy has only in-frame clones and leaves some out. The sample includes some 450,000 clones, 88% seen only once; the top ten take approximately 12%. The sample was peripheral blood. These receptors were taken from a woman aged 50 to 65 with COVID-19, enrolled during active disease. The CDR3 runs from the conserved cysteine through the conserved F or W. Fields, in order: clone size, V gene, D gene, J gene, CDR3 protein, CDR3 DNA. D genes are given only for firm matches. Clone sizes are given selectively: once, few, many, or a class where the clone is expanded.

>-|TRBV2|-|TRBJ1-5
CASSERSGFSSNQPQHF
TGTGCCAGCAGTGAACGGTCAGGTTTTTCTAGCAATCAGCCCCAGCATTTT
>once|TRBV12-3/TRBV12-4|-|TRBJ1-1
CASSSRDLEAFF
TGTGCCAGCAGTTCCCGCGACTTGGAAGCTTTCTTT
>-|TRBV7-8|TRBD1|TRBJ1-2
CASSPQGATNGYTF
TGTGCCAGCAGCCCACAGGGGGCCACGAATGGCTACACCTTC
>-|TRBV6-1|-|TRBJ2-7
CASSEPGYYEQYF
TGTGCCAGCAGTGAACCAGGGTACTACGAGCAGTACTTC
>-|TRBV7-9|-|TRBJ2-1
CASGPRADNEQFF
TGTGCTAGCGGTCCGCGGGCTGACAATGAGCAGTTCTTC
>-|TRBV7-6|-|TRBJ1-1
CASSRNQGSTEAFF
TGTGCCAGCAGCCGAAACCAGGGCTCCACTGAAGCTTTCTTT
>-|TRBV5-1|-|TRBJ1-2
CASGVTGIGYGYTF
TGCGCCAGCGGGGTCACGGGAATTGGCTATGGCTACACCTTC
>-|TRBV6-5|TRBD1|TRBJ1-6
CATYDRGRGSPLHF
TGTGCCACCTATGACAGGGGGCGCGGTTCACCCCTCCACTTT
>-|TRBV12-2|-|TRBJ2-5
CASRLVAPPRREGETQYF
TGTGCAAGTCGCTTAGTGGCCCCCCCCCGTCGGGAGGGAGAGACCCAGTACTTC
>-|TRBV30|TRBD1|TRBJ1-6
CAWSVGTGGSPLHF
TGTGCCTGGAGTGTGGGGACAGGGGGTTCACCCCTCCACTTT
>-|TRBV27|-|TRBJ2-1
CASRPQGSGTYNEQFF
TGTGCCAGCAGGCCTCAGGGGAGTGGAACCTACAATGAGCAGTTCTTC
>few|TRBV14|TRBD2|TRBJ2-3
CASSQDNGGGLADTQYF
TGTGCCAGCAGCCAAGATAACGGGGGGGGGCTGGCAGATACGCAGTATTTT
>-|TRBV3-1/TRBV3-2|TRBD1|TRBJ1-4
CASSQDLRGPNEKLFF
TGTGCCAGCAGCCAAGATCTCAGGGGGCCCAATGAAAAACTGTTTTTT
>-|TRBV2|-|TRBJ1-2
CASRPQGVGYYGYTF
TGTGCCAGCCGACCTCAGGGCGTAGGTTACTATGGCTACACCTTC
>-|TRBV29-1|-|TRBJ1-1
CSVEEGALWGEAFF
TGCAGCGTTGAAGAGGGGGCGCTTTGGGGTGAAGCTTTCTTT
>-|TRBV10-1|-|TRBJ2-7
CASSEGTYEQYF
TGCGCCAGCAGTGAGGGCACCTACGAGCAGTACTTC
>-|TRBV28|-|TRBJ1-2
CASSYLEGVRGYTF
TGTGCCAGCAGTTATCTTGAGGGAGTACGGGGCTACACCTTC
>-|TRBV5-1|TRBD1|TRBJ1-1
CASSSMTGRNTEAFF
TGCGCCAGCAGCTCCATGACAGGGAGAAACACTGAAGCTTTCTTT
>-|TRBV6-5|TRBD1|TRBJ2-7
CASSTSGGILNEQYF
TGTGCCAGCAGTACCTCAGGGGGCATACTTAACGAGCAGTACTTC
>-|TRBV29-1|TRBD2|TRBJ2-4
CSVTLAGTNIQYF
TGCAGCGTTACACTAGCGGGGACTAACATTCAGTACTTC
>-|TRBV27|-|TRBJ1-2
CASSITGLRVLHGYTF
TGTGCCAGCAGCATTACAGGGCTCCGAGTCCTGCATGGCTACACCTTC
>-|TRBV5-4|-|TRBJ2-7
CASSLGSGWEQYF
TGTGCCAGCAGCTTGGGATCGGGTTGGGAGCAGTACTTC